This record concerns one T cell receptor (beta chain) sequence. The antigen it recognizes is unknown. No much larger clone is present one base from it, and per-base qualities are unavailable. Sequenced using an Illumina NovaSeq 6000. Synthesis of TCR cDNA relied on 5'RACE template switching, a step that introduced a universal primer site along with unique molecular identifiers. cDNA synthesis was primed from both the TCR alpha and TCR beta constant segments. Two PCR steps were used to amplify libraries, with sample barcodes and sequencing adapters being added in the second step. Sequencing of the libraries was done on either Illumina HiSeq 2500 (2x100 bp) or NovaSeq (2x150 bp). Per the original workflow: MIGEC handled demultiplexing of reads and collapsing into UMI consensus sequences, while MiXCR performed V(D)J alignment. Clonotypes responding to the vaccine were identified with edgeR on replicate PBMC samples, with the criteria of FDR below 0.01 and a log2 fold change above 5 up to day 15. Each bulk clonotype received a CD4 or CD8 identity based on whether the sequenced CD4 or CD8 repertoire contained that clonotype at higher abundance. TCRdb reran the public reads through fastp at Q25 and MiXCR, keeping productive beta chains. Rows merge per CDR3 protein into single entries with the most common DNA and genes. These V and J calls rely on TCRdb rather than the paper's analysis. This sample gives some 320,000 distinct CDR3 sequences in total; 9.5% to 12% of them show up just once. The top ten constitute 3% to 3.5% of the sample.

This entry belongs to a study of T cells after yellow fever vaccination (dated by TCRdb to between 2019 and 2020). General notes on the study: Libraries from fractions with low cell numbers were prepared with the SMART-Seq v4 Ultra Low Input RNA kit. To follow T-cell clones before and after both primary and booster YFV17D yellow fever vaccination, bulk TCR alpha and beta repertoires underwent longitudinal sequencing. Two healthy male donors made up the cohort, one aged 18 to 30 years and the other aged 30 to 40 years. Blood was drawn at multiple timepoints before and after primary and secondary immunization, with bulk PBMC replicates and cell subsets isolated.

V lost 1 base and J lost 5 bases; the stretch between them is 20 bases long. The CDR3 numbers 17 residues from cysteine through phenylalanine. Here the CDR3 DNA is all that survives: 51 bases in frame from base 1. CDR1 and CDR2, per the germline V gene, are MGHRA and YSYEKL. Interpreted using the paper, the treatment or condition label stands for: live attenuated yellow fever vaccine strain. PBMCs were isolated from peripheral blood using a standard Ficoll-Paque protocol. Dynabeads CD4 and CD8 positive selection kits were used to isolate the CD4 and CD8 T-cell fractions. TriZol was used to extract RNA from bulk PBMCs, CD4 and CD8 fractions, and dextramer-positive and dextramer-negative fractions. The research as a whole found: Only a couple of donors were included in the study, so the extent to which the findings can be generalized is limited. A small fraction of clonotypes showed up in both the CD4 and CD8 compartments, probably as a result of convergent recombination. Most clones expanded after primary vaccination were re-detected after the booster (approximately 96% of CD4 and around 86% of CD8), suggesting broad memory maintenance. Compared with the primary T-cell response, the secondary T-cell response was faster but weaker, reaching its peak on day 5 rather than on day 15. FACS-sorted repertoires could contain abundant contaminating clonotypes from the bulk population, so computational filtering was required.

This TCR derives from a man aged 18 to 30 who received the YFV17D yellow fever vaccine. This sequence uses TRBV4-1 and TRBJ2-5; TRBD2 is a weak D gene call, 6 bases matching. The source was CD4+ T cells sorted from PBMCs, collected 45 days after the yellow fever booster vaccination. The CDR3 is CASSQGGGGTASETQYF. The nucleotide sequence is TGCGCCAGCAGCCAAGGGGGTGGAGGGACCGCATCGGAGACCCAGTACTTC.